This T cell receptor (beta chain) stems from a study of metastatic and nonmetastatic thyroid tumors. Study-level information: Patients with malignant and benign thyroid disease provided blood and tumor or nodule tissue, whose repertoires were compared.

Via MiXCR, TCRdb re-called the PCR reads. The data contain about 40,000 clones, about a sixth of them singletons. The entire patient cohort was treatment-naive prior to thyroid surgery. V dropped 5 bases and J dropped 3 bases, with 14 bases sitting between them. Germline values: CDR1 MGHDK, CDR2 SYGVNS. CDR3 size: 16 residues. This clonotype was sampled from a female donor with papillary thyroid cancer or a benign thyroid nodule (not recorded which). Some clones in this sample may be carry-over from other donors' samples. The sample was blood. The gene calls are TRBV25-1 and TRBJ1-6; D call uncertain. In nucleotides, the CDR3 is TGTGCCAGCAGTAAACGGAAGTTAGGCTATAATTCACCCCTCCACTTT. Translating it yields CASSKRKLGYNSPLHF.